The present T cell receptor (beta chain) was sequenced within a study of blood T cell repertoires in COVID-19. Turning to the study itself: The United States, Italy and Spain provided the acute and convalescent COVID-19 samples.

Assay: immunoSEQ multiplex PCR; the TCRdb copy retains only in-frame clones and omits some. The sample records roughly 100,000 clones, about 86% being singletons. V was shortened by 6 bases and J by 5 bases, with 13 bases between the two germline ends. Germline loops: CDR1 LNHDA, CDR2 SQIVND (reference sequence). The CDR3 contains 14 residues. The sequenced sample consisted of peripheral blood. The receptor comes from a human donor in a cohort sampled during active COVID-19. The chain carries TRBV19 and TRBJ1-4, with D unresolved. CDR3 sequence: CASSTAARNEKLFF. The CDR3 region has the DNA TGTGCCAGTAGCACGGCCGCGCGGAATGAAAAACTGTTTTTT.